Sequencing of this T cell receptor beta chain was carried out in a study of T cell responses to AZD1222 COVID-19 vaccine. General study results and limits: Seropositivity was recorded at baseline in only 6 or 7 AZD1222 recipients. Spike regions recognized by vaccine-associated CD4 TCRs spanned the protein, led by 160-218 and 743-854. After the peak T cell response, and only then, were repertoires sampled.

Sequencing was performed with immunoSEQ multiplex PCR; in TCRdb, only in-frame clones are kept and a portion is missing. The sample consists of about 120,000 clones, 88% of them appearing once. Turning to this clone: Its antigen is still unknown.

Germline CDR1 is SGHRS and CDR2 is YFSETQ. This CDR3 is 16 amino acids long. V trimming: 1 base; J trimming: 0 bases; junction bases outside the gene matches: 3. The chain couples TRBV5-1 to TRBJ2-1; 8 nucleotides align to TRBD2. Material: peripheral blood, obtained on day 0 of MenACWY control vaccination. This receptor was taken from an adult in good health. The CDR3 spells CASSLRLANSYNEQFF. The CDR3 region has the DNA TGCGCCAGCAGCTTGAGACTAGCGAACTCCTACAATGAGCAGTTCTTC.